Below, 6 T cell receptor beta chains from the same sample are listed, as sequenced in a study of cytomegalovirus exposure and HLA in healthy donors. With 60 Vbeta and 13 Jbeta primers, the PCR was carried out. Profiled with immunoSEQ multiplex PCR; TCRdb holds only in-frame clones, not every one. The sample gives about 180,000 clones, around three quarters of which show up once; roughly 0.64% is in the top ten. The sequenced sample was PBMCs. The receptor source for this set is a woman aged 40-49 years in good health and CMV-seronegative.

The DNA for the CDR3 is TGTGCCAGCAGTCCGTCTTTCGGCGGGAACACTGAAGCTTTCTTT. This codes for CASSPSFGGNTEAFF. The chain carries TRBV6-4 and TRBJ1-1; no firm D call. The CDR3 sequence is 15 residues long. V was clipped by 5 bases and J by 1 base, with 14 bases between them. Germline V gene lookup returns CDR1 MRHNA and CDR2 SNTAGT.

The genes are TRBV9 and TRBJ1-3, with D tentatively TRBD1 (5 bases). V dropped 0 bases and J dropped 1 base, with 8 bases sitting between them. The CDR3 is 15 residues long. Per the germline V gene, CDR1 is SGDLS and CDR2 is YYNGEE. Written as DNA, the CDR3 is TGTGCCAGCAGCGTAGCGGGGACTTCTGGAAACACCATATATTTT. It specifies CASSVAGTSGNTIYF.

V is TRBV19 and J is TRBJ1-4, with 10 bases matching TRBD1. J lost 3 bases, V lost 5 bases, and 6 bases had no gene match. Germline values: CDR1 LNHDA, CDR2 SQIVND (reference sequence). The CDR3 loop spans 16 amino acids. CDR3 DNA sequence: TGTGCCAGTAGTTCCGACAGGGGGCTTGCTAATGAAAAACTGTTTTTT. Protein product: CASSSDRGLANEKLFF.

The rearrangement links TRBV14 to TRBJ2-7, with D possibly being TRBD1 (6 bases). In germline, CDR1 is SGHDN, CDR2 FVKESK. The CDR3 runs to 13 residues. The germline V and J ends were trimmed by 3 bases and 6 bases, with 12 bases remaining between them. This chain's CDR3 is CASSHRVGAEQYF. CDR3 nucleotides: TGTGCCAGCAGCCACAGGGTGGGGGCCGAGCAGTACTTC.

The CDR3 DNA reads as TGTGCCAGCAGCCAGGACAGGGCCGTTCCGTTTTATGGCTACACCTTC. Protein product: CASSQDRAVPFYGYTF. The chain employs TRBV5-4 and TRBJ1-2; 8 nucleotides match TRBD1. Germline lookup yields CDR1 SGHNT and CDR2 YYREEE (reference sequence). V lost 4 bases to trimming and J lost 5 bases; unmatched junction nucleotides: 13. The CDR3 extends over 16 amino acids.

V is TRBV9 and J is TRBJ2-7; 8 nucleotides match TRBD2. In germline, CDR1 is SGDLS, CDR2 YYNGEE. The CDR3 runs 15 residues. Germline trimming cut 3 bases from V and 6 bases from J; bases unmatched to any gene: 11. CDR3 bases: TGTGCCAGCAGCGCGGGGGGGCAGGGGATTGGCGAGCAGTACTTC. The encoded protein is CASSAGGQGIGEQYF.